One sample yielded the 14 T cell receptor beta chains listed below, sequenced in a study of T cells after yellow fever vaccination. TCRdb processed the 5' RACE reads anew with MiXCR; each CDR3 protein has one entry. The data contain 300,000 to 400,000 distinct CDR3 sequences, approximately 9% of them singletons. The sequencing used PBMCs, collected on the day of the first yellow fever vaccination. These receptors all come from a man younger than 35 who received the YFV17D yellow fever vaccine.

This clonotype was observed at least ten times. The chain carries TRBV7-8 and TRBJ1-2, with a weak D call TRBD1 (6 bases). Germline CDR1 SGHVS, CDR2 FQNEAQ. The CDR3 has 14 amino acids. V lost 5 bases to trimming and J lost 1 base, with 11 bases between them. CDR3 nucleotide sequence: TGTGCCAGCAGCCCAGGGGACCTTAACTATGGCTACACCTTC. It codes for CASSPGDLNYGYTF. Full variable domain (remainder filled in from reference TRBV7-8 and TRBJ1-2): GAGVSQSPRYKVAKRGQDVALRCDPISGHVSLFWYQQALGQGPEFLTYFQNEAQLDKSGLPSDRFFAERPEGSVSTLKIQRTQQEDSAVYLCASSPGDLNYGYTFGSGTRLTVV.

This clonotype came up a few times. The chain combines TRBV9 with TRBJ2-3; 9 bases agree with TRBD2. After removal of 0 bases from V and 2 bases from J, the junction contained 4 bases not matched to a gene. The CDR3 is 16 residues long. Germline-derived CDR1 and CDR2 are SGDLS and YYNGEE. Here the CDR3 DNA reads TGTGCCAGCAGCGTAGGTGCGGGGGGGAACACAGATACGCAGTATTTT. Amino acid sequence: CASSVGAGGNTDTQYF.

As for this clonotype: A read error is possible here, since a much larger clone lies one base away. The chain is built from TRBV7-2 and TRBJ1-1; D may be TRBD1 (5 bases). The V gene lost 7 bases and the J gene lost 5 bases, with 11 bases spanning the gap. The germline V gene has CDR1 SGHTA and CDR2 FQGNSA. This CDR3 contains 12 residues. The CDR3 DNA is TGTGCCAGCATGATACAGGAAACTGAAGCTTTCTTT. Its translation: CASMIQETEAFF.

A few counts support this clonotype. The chain combines TRBV12-3 or TRBV12-4 with TRBJ1-2, with 8 bases matching TRBD1. CDR3 length: 11 residues. The V segment lost 8 bases and the J segment 8 bases; nucleotides outside the gene matches: 4. This CDR3 reads CASGQGGGYTF. In DNA, the CDR3 is TGTGCCAGCGGACAGGGCGGGGGCTACACCTTC.

The rearrangement links TRBV28 to TRBJ2-7, with 7 bases aligning to TRBD2. V shed 6 bases and J 9 bases; nucleotides not matched to a gene: 14. The CDR3 length is 14 residues. CDR1 and CDR2 from the germline V gene are MDHEN and SYDVKM. The DNA of the CDR3 is TGTGCCAGCAGGCCCCGGGGAGGGAGTAATCTGCAGTACTTC. Translation: CASRPRGGSNLQYF.

This clonotype was seen only a few times. V and J are TRBV12-3 or TRBV12-4 and TRBJ1-5, with 10 bases aligning to TRBD1. J gave up 5 bases and V 7 bases, and 5 bases lay outside the gene matches. The CDR3 runs to 14 residues. The CDR3 coding sequence is TGTGCCAGCACTGCCGGGACAGGGGATCAGCCCCAGCATTTT. Translation gives CASTAGTGDQPQHF.

CDR3 DNA: TGTGCCAGCAGCGTAGGGGGTACGGACACCGGGGAGCTGTTTTTT. Translated: CASSVGGTDTGELFF. The chain carries TRBV9 and TRBJ2-2, with no clear D. V dropped 0 bases and J dropped 3 bases, with 9 bases sitting between them. The CDR3 has 15 amino acids. CDR1 is SGDLS and CDR2 is YYNGEE in the germline V gene.

This clonotype has more than one count but fewer than ten. V gene TRBV4-1 combines with J gene TRBJ1-1; D is ambiguous. Germline V gene data show CDR1 as MGHRA and CDR2 as YSYEKL. V lost 0 bases, J lost 11 bases, and 10 bases lay in between. The CDR3 runs 12 residues. CDR3 DNA sequence: TGCGCCAGCAGCCAAGATGCCACTGGGGCTTTCTTT. Translation gives CASSQDATGAFF.

The table lists this clonotype with many counts. The chain recombines TRBV9 with TRBJ2-5; D is uncertain. Trimming took off 0 bases at V and 1 base at J, with 7 bases between the two ends. Looked up from germline, CDR1 is SGDLS and CDR2 is YYNGEE. CDR3 length equals 14 residues. The CDR3 DNA follows: TGTGCCAGCAGCGTAGGTAGCACCCAAGAGACCCAGTACTTC. Encoded protein: CASSVGSTQETQYF.

This clonotype was recorded a few times. CDR3 nucleotide sequence: TGTGCCAGCAGTTTTTACGGACAGCTCGAAGCTTTCTTT. This translates into CASSFYGQLEAFF. V usage is TRBV12-3 or TRBV12-4 and J usage is TRBJ1-1, with TRBD1 as a possible D gene (6 bases). Trimming pared 3 bases from V and 8 bases from J, leaving 13 bases between. The CDR3 runs 13 residues.

This clonotype was picked up many times. The chain joins TRBV24-1 to TRBJ2-7, with D tentatively TRBD2 (5 bases). The CDR3 loop spans 15 amino acids. The germline V gene has CDR1 KGHDR and CDR2 SFDVKD. Between the trimmed V and J ends, which lost 0 bases and 2 bases, there was a span of 10 bases. This chain's CDR3 is CATSDLQTGTYEQYV. DNA of the CDR3: TGTGCCACCAGTGATTTGCAGACGGGGACCTACGAGCAGTACGTC.

This clonotype was found many times. The V call is TRBV29-1, the J call TRBJ1-1, with 11 bases identical to TRBD1. Germline CDR1 reads SQVTM; CDR2 reads ANQGSEA. The CDR3 runs 14 residues. With V trimmed by 3 bases and J by 5 bases, 5 bases remained unmatched. The CDR3: CSVDRTGGQTEAFF. The CDR3 nucleotides read TGCAGCGTTGATAGGACAGGGGGCCAGACTGAAGCTTTCTTT. The entire variable domain, with the rest obtained from reference TRBV29-1 and TRBJ1-1, is as follows: SAVISQKPSRDICQRGTSLTIQCQVDSQVTMMFWYRQQPGQSLTLIATANQGSEATYESGFVIDKFPISRPNLTFSTLTVSNMSPEDSSIYLCSVDRTGGQTEAFFGQGTRLTVV.

About this clonotype itself: This may be a read error: a much more frequent sequence differs by one nucleotide. The V and J genes are TRBV4-1 and TRBJ1-1, with D uncertain. Germline assignment: CDR1 MGHRA and CDR2 YSYEKL. This CDR3 comprises 15 residues. The CDR3 region has the DNA TGCACCAGCAGCCAAGTGGGAGGGTCTTACACTGAAGCTTTCTTT. It encodes CTSSQVGGSYTEAFF.

This clonotype was found a few times. The V and J genes are TRBV5-1 and TRBJ2-7; 8 nucleotides align to TRBD1. Germline V CDR1 and CDR2: SGHRS, YFSETQ. The V and J ends lost 4 bases and 2 bases, in that order; junction bases with no gene match: 8. The CDR3 covers 15 residues. CDR3 protein: CASSHGQGEPYEQYV. The CDR3 DNA follows: TGCGCCAGCAGCCATGGACAGGGTGAACCCTACGAGCAGTACGTC.